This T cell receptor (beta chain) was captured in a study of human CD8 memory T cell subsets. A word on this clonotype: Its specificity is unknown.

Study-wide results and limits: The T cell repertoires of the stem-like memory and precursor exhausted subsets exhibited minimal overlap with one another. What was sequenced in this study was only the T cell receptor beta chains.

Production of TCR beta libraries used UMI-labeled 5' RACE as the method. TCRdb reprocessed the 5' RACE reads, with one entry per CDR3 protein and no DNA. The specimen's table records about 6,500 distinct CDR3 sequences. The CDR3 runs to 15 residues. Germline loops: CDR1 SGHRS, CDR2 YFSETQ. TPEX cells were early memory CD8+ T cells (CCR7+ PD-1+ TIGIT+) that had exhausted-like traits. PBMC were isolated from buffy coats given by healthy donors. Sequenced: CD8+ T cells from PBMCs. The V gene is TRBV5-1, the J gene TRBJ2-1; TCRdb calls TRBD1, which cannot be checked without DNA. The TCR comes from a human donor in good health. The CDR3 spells CASSETGMGGNEQFF.